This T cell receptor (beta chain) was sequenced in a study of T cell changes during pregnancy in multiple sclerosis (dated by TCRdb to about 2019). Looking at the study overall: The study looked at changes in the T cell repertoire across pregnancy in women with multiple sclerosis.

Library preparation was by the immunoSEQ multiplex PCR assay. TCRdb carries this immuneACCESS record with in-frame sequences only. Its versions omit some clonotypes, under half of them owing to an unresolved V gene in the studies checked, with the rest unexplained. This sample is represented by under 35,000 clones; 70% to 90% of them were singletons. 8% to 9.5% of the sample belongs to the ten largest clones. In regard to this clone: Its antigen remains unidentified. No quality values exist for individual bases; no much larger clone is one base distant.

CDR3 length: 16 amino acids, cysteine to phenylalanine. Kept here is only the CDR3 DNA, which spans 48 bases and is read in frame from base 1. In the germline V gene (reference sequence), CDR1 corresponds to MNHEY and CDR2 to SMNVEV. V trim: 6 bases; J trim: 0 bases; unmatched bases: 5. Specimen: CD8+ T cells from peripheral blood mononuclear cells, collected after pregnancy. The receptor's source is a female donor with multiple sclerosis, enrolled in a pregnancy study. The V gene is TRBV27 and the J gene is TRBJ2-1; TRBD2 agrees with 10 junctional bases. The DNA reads TGTGCCAGCAGGTTAGCGGGGGGCCGCTCCTACAATGAGCAGTTCTTC. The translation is CASRLAGGRSYNEQFF.